The 26 T cell receptor beta chains reported below all come from one sample, sequenced in a study of PD-1 blockade in classical Hodgkin lymphoma. Measured with immunoSEQ multiplex PCR; TCRdb has only the in-frame clones, and not every one. The data contain thousands of clones, around nine tenths of them singletons. The time point: cycle 4 day 1 (C4D1), after more than five weeks of nivolumab. Relapse was seen in all patients after autologous stem cell transplantation, and brentuximab vedotin exposure was variable. Magnetic negative selection served to purify CD4+ T cells out of PBMCs that had been thawed. Sequenced here: CD4+ T cells from blood, sampled before the fourth cycle of nivolumab. Receptor source: a human donor with classical Hodgkin lymphoma.

V usage is TRBV29-1 and J usage is TRBJ1-1; the D gene is possibly TRBD1 (5 bases). There are 14 residues in the CDR3. Germline V gene data show CDR1 as SQVTM and CDR2 as ANQGSEA. V was pared by 3 bases and J by 4 bases, with 15 bases between. CDR3 amino acids: CSVDGGVQGTEAFF. CDR3 bases: TGCAGCGTTGATGGGGGGGTCCAGGGCACTGAAGCTTTCTTT.

The chain is built from TRBV7-9 and TRBJ2-7; 12 bases match TRBD2. Per the germline V gene, CDR1 is SEHNR and CDR2 is FQNEAQ (reference sequence). The CDR3 sequence is 14 residues long. V was pared by 0 bases and J by 6 bases, with 0 bases of the junction left unmatched. CDR3 DNA: TGTGCCAGCAGCTTAGCGGGACTAGCGGGCGAGCAGTACTTC. It encodes CASSLAGLAGEQYF.

The chain is built from TRBV12-5 and TRBJ1-1; TRBD1 matches at 9 bases. The V and J ends lost 6 bases and 0 bases, in that order; junction bases with no gene match: 8. Looked up from germline, CDR1 is LGHNT and CDR2 is FRNRAP. The CDR3 is 16 residues long. This CDR3 reads CASGPGQGSMNTEAFF. The CDR3 bases are TGTGCTAGTGGCCCGGGACAGGGTTCCATGAACACTGAAGCTTTCTTT.

This chain joins TRBV5-1 and TRBJ2-2; no firm D call. The V end lost 7 bases, the J end lost 2 bases, and 15 bases lay between the germline ends. The CDR3 is made up of 15 amino acids. From germline, CDR1 is SGHRS and CDR2 YFSETQ. This CDR3 is CASSANLANTGELFF. Written as DNA, the CDR3 is TGCGCCAGCTCGGCCAACTTAGCAAACACCGGGGAGCTGTTTTTT. The complete variable domain, with remaining parts taken from reference TRBV5-1 and TRBJ2-2, reads KAGVTQTPRYLIKTRGQQVTLSCSPISGHRSVSWYQQTPGQGLQFLFEYFSETQRNKGNFPGRFSGRQFSNSRSEMNVSTLELGDSALYLCASSANLANTGELFFGEGSRLTVL.

In its sample, this clone was seen once. The chain couples TRBV23-1 to TRBJ2-5; D is possibly TRBD2 (6 bases). TRBV23-1 is an ORF for which the function is uncertain. The CDR3 sequence is 14 residues long. V shed 4 bases and J shed 4 bases, with 13 bases lying between them. CDR3 sequence: CASSLPGRIETQYF. The CDR3 DNA is TGCGCCAGCAGTCTGCCGGGGAGGATAGAGACCCAGTACTTC.

J is TRBJ2-7 and V is TRBV5-1, with D unresolved. CDR1 SGHRS and CDR2 YFSETQ come from the germline V gene. The V and J ends lost 0 bases and 1 base respectively, with 11 bases between them. The CDR3 totals 15 residues. Written as DNA, the CDR3 is TGCGCCAGCAGCTTGGGTCTTGTGGGATCCTACGAGCAGTACTTC. Amino acid sequence: CASSLGLVGSYEQYF. Based on the CDR3 plus reference TRBV5-1 and TRBJ2-7, the full variable domain is KAGVTQTPRYLIKTRGQQVTLSCSPISGHRSVSWYQQTPGQGLQFLFEYFSETQRNKGNFPGRFSGRQFSNSRSEMNVSTLELGDSALYLCASSLGLVGSYEQYFGPGTRLTVT.

Only one count was recorded for this clone. The chain carries TRBV6-1 and TRBJ2-7, with 7 bases fitting TRBD2. Losses at the gene ends were 2 bases for V and 2 bases for J; bases not matched to a gene: 6. The CDR3 sequence is 15 residues long. The germline V gene has CDR1 MNHNS and CDR2 SASEGT. The CDR3 DNA reads as TGTGCCAGCAGTGAATCCCCGGGAGGACCCTACGAGCAGTACTTC. Its protein product is CASSESPGGPYEQYF.

There are a few counts of this clone. This chain uses TRBV7-9 with TRBJ1-2; D call uncertain. Trimming took 2 bases from V and 5 from J, leaving 3 bases between them. Looked up from germline, CDR1 is SEHNR and CDR2 is FQNEAQ (reference sequence). The CDR3 sequence is 11 residues long. DNA for the CDR3: TGTGCCAGCAGCTTATTGTATGGCTACACCTTC. Amino acid sequence: CASSLLYGYTF.

The chain joins TRBV11-3 to TRBJ2-7; 7 nucleotides match TRBD2. The CDR3 contains 14 residues. With 5 bases clipped from V and 4 bases from J, the junction kept 8 bases outside the gene matches. Germline V lookup: CDR1 SGHNT, CDR2 YENEEA. This CDR3 reads CASSHGGSIYEQYF. The CDR3 region has the DNA TGTGCCAGCAGCCACGGCGGGAGTATTTACGAGCAGTACTTC.

The CDR3 here is CRIQFRDTQYF. As DNA, the CDR3 is TGCAGGATACAGTTCCGGGATACGCAGTATTTT. This rearrangement joins TRBV29-1 to TRBJ2-3; D gene uncertain. CDR1 SQVTM and CDR2 ANQGSEA come from the germline V gene. This CDR3 is 11 amino acids long.

J is TRBJ2-5 and V is TRBV30, with 9 bases that match TRBD1. This CDR3 spans 13 amino acids. Germline loops: CDR1 GTSNPN, CDR2 SVGIG (reference sequence). V trimming: 2 bases; J trimming: 8 bases; junction bases outside the gene matches: 6. Written as DNA, the CDR3 is TGTGCCTGGAGTAGATGGACAGGGGTAACCCAGTACTTC. Translated: CAWSRWTGVTQYF. The variable domain in full, with the rest retrieved from reference TRBV30 and TRBJ2-5, is SQTIHQWPATLVQPVGSPLSLECTVEGTSNPNLYWYRQAAGRGLQLLFYSVGIGQISSEVPQNLSASRPQDRQFILSSKKLLLSDSGFYLCAWSRWTGVTQYFGPGTRLLVL.

This clone showed up just a few times. The chain is built from TRBV18 and TRBJ2-1, with D uncertain. CDR3 length equals 13 residues. The V end was cut by 3 bases, the J end by 7 bases, with 10 bases between. The germline V gene encodes CDR1 KGHSH and CDR2 LQKENI. The CDR3 sequence is CASSPSQSNEQFF. The CDR3 bases are TGTGCCAGCTCACCTTCCCAATCGAATGAGCAGTTCTTC.

This chain uses TRBV19 with TRBJ1-1; D not certain. V dropped 6 bases and J dropped 7 bases, with 18 bases sitting between them. Germline assignment: CDR1 LNHDA and CDR2 SQIVND (reference sequence). This CDR3 region has 14 residues. The DNA for the CDR3 is TGTGCCAGTAGCCGTCTCGCCCGGGCGGGTGAAGCTTTCTTT. This gives the protein CASSRLARAGEAFF.

This chain uses TRBV6-6 with TRBJ2-3, with 11 nucleotides matching TRBD2. Looked up from germline, CDR1 is MNHNY and CDR2 is SVGAGI (reference sequence). The CDR3 loop spans 15 amino acids. V shed 4 bases, J shed 3 bases, and the junction held 3 bases outside the gene matches. CDR3 in DNA: TGTGCCAGCAGTTCGACTAGCGGGACTACAGATACGCAGTATTTT. Residues: CASSSTSGTTDTQYF.

This clone was detected only a few times. The chain is built from TRBV7-3 and TRBJ1-1; D unresolved. Trimming took 6 bases from V and 0 from J, leaving 2 bases between them. CDR1 and CDR2 from the germline V gene are SGHTA and FQGTGA. CDR3 length equals 11 residues. CDR3 amino acids: CASSLNTEAFF. Here the CDR3 DNA reads TGTGCCAGCAGTTTGAACACTGAAGCTTTCTTT.

The genes are TRBV23-1 and TRBJ2-7; the D call may be TRBD1 or TRBD2 (6 bases each). TRBV23-1 is designated an ORF whose function remains uncertain. CDR3 length: 16 residues. V was pared by 2 bases and J by 0 bases, with 14 bases between. The CDR3 reads CASSQPEGGSSYEQYF. The CDR3 bases are TGCGCCAGCAGTCAACCTGAGGGGGGCTCCTCCTACGAGCAGTACTTC.

The V gene is TRBV10-1, the J gene TRBJ2-2; 7 positions match TRBD2. Trimming at V came to 4 bases and at J to 5 bases, leaving 4 bases not matched to a gene. The CDR3 is made up of 14 amino acids. CDR1 WNHNN and CDR2 SYGVQD come from the germline V gene (reference sequence). The CDR3 nucleotides are TGCGCCAGCAGTGCTGGGGGGGGTACCGGGGAGCTGTTTTTT. Protein product: CASSAGGGTGELFF.

The chain has TRBV25-1 and TRBJ2-3; D is unresolved. The V gene lost 5 bases and the J gene lost 0 bases, with 15 bases spanning the gap. CDR3 length: 16 residues. Germline V gene lookup returns CDR1 MGHDK and CDR2 SYGVNS. The CDR3 DNA follows: TGTGCCAGCAGTCCCCGACGCCCAGCGAGCACAGATACGCAGTATTTT. It yields the protein CASSPRRPASTDTQYF.

The J gene is TRBJ2-3, the V gene TRBV6-4; the D is unclear. The length of the CDR3 is 11 residues. The germline V gene has CDR1 MRHNA and CDR2 SNTAGT. V was clipped by 2 bases and J by 7 bases, with 4 bases between them. The CDR3 sequence: CASSDRHTQYF. The CDR3 DNA reads as TGTGCCAGCAGTGACCGTCATACGCAGTATTTT.

V usage is TRBV10-3 and J usage is TRBJ1-4; 12 positions agree with TRBD1. Germline CDR1 and CDR2: ENHRY and SYGVKD. This CDR3 has 17 amino acids. V lost 6 bases, J lost 6 bases, and 11 bases stayed unmatched. As DNA, the CDR3 is TGTGCCATCAGGGATCCGGGACAGGGGGCGTCTGATGAAAAACTGTTTTTT. As protein: CAIRDPGQGASDEKLFF.

The chain recombines TRBV7-3 with TRBJ2-3; no definite D call. Germline V gives CDR1 SGHTA, CDR2 FQGTGA. The CDR3 is made up of 13 amino acids. V lost 2 bases and J 10 bases, leaving 13 bases between the germline ends. CDR3 sequence reads: CASSLSPDLAQYF. In nucleotides, the CDR3 is TGTGCCAGCAGCTTATCCCCGGACCTAGCGCAGTATTTT.

The chain joins TRBV5-5 to TRBJ2-7; D perhaps matches TRBD1 (6 bases). This CDR3 has 15 residues. Looked up from germline, CDR1 is SGHKS and CDR2 is YYEKEE (reference sequence). V lost 3 bases, J lost 1 base, and 14 bases lay in between. The chain's CDR3 is CASSSRQDRSYEQYF. Here the CDR3 DNA reads TGTGCCAGCAGCTCACGGCAAGACAGGTCCTACGAGCAGTACTTC. Supplemented by reference TRBV5-5 and TRBJ2-7, the full variable domain reads DAGVTQSPTHLIKTRGQQVTLRCSPISGHKSVSWYQQVLGQGPQFIFQYYEKEERGRGNFPDRFSARQFPNYSSELNVNALLLGDSALYLCASSSRQDRSYEQYFGPGTRLTVT.

The gene calls are TRBV2 and TRBJ2-5; possible D gene TRBD1, 6 bases. The CDR3 sequence is 14 residues long. V was clipped by 5 bases and J by 2 bases, with 12 bases between them. CDR1 and CDR2 (germline): SNHLY, FYNNEI. The CDR3 DNA reads TGTGCCAGCAGTTCACAGGGATTTCAAGAGACCCAGTACTTC. Amino acid sequence: CASSSQGFQETQYF.

The chain combines TRBV6-8 with TRBJ2-7; 8 nucleotides align to TRBD2. The germline V gene encodes CDR1 MNHGY and CDR2 SAAAGT. V shed 6 bases, J shed 6 bases, and the junction held 10 bases outside the gene matches. The CDR3 consists of 14 residues. CDR3 protein: CASSPPAGGLEQYF. DNA of the CDR3: TGTGCCAGCAGCCCCCCGGCGGGAGGCCTCGAGCAGTACTTC.

The chain recombines TRBV5-1 with TRBJ2-5; TRBD2 might be the D (5 bases). The germline V gene has CDR1 SGHRS and CDR2 YFSETQ. The germline V and J ends were trimmed by 1 base and 5 bases, with 12 bases remaining between them. This CDR3 is 14 amino acids long. The CDR3 DNA is TGCGCCAGCAGCTTGCGGGGATCGCTGGAGACCCAGTACTTC. Residues: CASSLRGSLETQYF. Together with reference TRBV5-1 and TRBJ2-5, the CDR3 gives the full variable domain: KAGVTQTPRYLIKTRGQQVTLSCSPISGHRSVSWYQQTPGQGLQFLFEYFSETQRNKGNFPGRFSGRQFSNSRSEMNVSTLELGDSALYLCASSLRGSLETQYFGPGTRLLVL.

This clone is a singleton in its sample. The CDR3 region is CAWSRDRTYEQYF. The CDR3 DNA follows: TGTGCCTGGAGTCGGGACCGAACCTACGAGCAGTACTTC. This rearrangement joins TRBV30 to TRBJ2-7; D is tentatively TRBD1 or TRBD2 (5 bases each). Germline V CDR1 and CDR2: GTSNPN, SVGIG (reference sequence). The CDR3 contains 13 residues. V was clipped by 2 bases and J by 2 bases, with 10 bases between them.